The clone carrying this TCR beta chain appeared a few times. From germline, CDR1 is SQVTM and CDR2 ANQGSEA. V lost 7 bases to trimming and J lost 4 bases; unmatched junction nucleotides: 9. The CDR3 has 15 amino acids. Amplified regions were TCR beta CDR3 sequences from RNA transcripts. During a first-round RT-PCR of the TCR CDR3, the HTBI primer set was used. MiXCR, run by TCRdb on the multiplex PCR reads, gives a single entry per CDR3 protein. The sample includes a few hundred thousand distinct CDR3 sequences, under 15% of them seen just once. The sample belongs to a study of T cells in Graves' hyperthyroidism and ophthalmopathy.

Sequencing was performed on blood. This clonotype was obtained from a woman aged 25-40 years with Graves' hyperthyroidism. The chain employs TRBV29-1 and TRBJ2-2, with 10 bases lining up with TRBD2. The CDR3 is CSGWRPSGSTGELFF. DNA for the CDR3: TGCAGCGGCTGGCGTCCTAGCGGGAGCACCGGGGAGCTGTTTTTT.